This TCR beta chain was obtained from a study of Tregs in tolerant kidney transplant recipients. Generated by immunoSEQ multiplex PCR, the TCRdb table keeps only in-frame clones and is missing some. In total, the table holds more than 45,000 clones. Findings and limits, study-wide: Changing PCR primers prevented nucleotide comparison between some patients' samples. Biological reproducibility was not directly addressed, but technical replication error appeared minimal. Findings come from small patient numbers and require larger validation. Activated donor B cell expansion appeared to reveal the most relevant donor-specific TCRbeta repertoire.

In regard to this clone: Its antigen is undetermined. Coverage ceases 3 residues before the CDR3 finishes, and the germline J gene fills in the end.

Looked up from germline, CDR1 is SNHLY and CDR2 is FYNNEI. V shed 5 bases and J 8 bases; nucleotides not matched to a gene: 6. The CDR3 extends over 14 amino acids. The gene calls are TRBV2 and TRBJ2-3, with 11 nucleotides matching TRBD1. The TCR was taken from a human donor who received a combined kidney and bone marrow transplant. Sequenced material: CD4+ T cells from blood, taken before the transplant. CDR3 sequence: CASSPGQGVVTQYF. The DNA read from the CDR3 is TGTGCCAGCAGTCCGGGACAGGGGGTTGTTACG.